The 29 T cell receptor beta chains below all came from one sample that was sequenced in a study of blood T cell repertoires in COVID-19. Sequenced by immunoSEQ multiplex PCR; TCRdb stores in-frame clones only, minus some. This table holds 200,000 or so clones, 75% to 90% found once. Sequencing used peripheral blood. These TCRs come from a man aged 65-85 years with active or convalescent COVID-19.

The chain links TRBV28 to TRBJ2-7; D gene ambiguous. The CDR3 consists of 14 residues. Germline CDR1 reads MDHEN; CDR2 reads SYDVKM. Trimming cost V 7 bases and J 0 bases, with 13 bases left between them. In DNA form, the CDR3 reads TGTGCCAGCACACCAAGAGACAACTCCTACGAGCAGTACTTC. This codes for CASTPRDNSYEQYF.

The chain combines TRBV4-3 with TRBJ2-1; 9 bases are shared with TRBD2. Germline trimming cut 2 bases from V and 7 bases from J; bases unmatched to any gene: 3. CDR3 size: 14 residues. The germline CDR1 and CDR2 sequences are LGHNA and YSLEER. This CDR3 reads CASSQTAGGNEQFF. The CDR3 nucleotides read TGCGCCAGCAGCCAAACCGCGGGGGGGAATGAGCAGTTCTTC.

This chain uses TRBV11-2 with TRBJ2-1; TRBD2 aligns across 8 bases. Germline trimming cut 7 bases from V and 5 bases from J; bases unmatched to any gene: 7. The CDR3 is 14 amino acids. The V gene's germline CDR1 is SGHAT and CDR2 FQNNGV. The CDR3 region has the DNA TGTGCCAGCAACCCTAGCGGGCAAAACAATGAGCAGTTCTTC. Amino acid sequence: CASNPSGQNNEQFF.

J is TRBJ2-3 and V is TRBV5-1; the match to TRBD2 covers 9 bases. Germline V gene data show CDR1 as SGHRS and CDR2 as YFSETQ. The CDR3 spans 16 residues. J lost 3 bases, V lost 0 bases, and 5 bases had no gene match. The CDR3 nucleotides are TGCGCCAGCAGCTTGGGCAGCGGGGGGTCAACAGATACGCAGTATTTT. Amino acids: CASSLGSGGSTDTQYF.

The CDR3 DNA sequence: TGTGCCAGCAGCGCAGGTGTTTCTAGCACAGATACGCAGTATTTT. It encodes CASSAGVSSTDTQYF. The chain couples TRBV9 to TRBJ2-3, with D hard to call. The CDR3 runs 15 residues. The V end was cut by 3 bases, the J end by 0 bases, with 11 bases between. Looked up from germline, CDR1 is SGDLS and CDR2 is YYNGEE.

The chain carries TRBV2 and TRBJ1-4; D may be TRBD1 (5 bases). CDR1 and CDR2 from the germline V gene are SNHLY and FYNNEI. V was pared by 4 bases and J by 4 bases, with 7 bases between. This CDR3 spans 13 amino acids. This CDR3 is CASSGGSNEKLFF. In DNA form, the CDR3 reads TGTGCCAGCAGTGGGGGCAGTAATGAAAAACTGTTTTTT. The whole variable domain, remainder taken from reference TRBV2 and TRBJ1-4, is EPEVTQTPSHQVTQMGQEVILRCVPISNHLYFYWYRQILGQKVEFLVSFYNNEISEKSEIFDDQFSVERPDGSNFTLKIRSTKLEDSAMYFCASSGGSNEKLFFGSGTQLSVL.

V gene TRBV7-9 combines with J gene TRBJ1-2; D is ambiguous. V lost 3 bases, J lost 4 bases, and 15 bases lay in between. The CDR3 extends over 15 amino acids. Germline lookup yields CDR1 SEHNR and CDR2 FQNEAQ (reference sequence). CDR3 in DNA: TGTGCCAGCAGCTTTCCGGTCCCGGGTGGCTATGGCTACACCTTC. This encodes CASSFPVPGGYGYTF. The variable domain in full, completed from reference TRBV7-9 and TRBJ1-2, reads DTGVSQNPRHKITKRGQNVTFRCDPISEHNRLYWYRQTLGQGPEFLTYFQNEAQLEKSRLLSDRFSAERPKGSFSTLEIQRTEQGDSAMYLCASSFPVPGGYGYTFGSGTRLTVV.

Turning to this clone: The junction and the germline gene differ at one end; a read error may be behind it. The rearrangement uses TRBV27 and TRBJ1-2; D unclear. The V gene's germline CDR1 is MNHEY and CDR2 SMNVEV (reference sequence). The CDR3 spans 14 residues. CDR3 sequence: CASSLSFHNYGHTF. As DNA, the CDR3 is TGTGCCAGCAGTTTATCCTTTCACAACTATGGCCACACCTTC.

The DNA of the CDR3 is TGTGCCAGCAGCTCAGGGCCTGCAACTAATGAAAAACTGTTTTTT. Translation: CASSSGPATNEKLFF. The chain links TRBV7-9 to TRBJ1-4; tentative D call: TRBD1 (5 bases). V gave up 4 bases and J gave up 0 bases, with 9 bases separating them. The CDR3 loop spans 15 amino acids. Germline lookup yields CDR1 SEHNR and CDR2 FQNEAQ (reference sequence).

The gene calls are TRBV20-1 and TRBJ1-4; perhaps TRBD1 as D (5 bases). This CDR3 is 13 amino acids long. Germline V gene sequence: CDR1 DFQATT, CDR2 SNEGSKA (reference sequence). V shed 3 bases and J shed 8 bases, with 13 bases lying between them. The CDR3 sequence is CSASVAGREKLFF. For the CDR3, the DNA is TGCAGTGCTAGTGTGGCAGGGAGGGAAAAACTGTTTTTT.

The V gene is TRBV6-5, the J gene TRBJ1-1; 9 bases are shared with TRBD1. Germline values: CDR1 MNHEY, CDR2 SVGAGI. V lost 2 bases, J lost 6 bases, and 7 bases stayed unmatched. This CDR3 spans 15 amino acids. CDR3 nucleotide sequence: TGTGCCAGCAGTTACCCCGGGACAGGGCACGCTGAAGCTTTCTTT. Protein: CASSYPGTGHAEAFF.

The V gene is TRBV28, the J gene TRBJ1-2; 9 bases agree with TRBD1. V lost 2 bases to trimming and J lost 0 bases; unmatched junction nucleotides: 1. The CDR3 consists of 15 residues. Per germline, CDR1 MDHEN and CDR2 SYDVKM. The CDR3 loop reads CASSLRDRANYGYTF. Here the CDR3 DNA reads TGTGCCAGCAGTTTAAGGGACAGGGCTAACTATGGCTACACCTTC.

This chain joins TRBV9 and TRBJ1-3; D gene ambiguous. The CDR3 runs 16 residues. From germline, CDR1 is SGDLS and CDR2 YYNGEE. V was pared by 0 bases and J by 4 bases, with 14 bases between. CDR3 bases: TGTGCCAGCAGCGTAGGGGCCCTCAGCTCGGGAAACACCATATATTTT. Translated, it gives CASSVGALSSGNTIYF.

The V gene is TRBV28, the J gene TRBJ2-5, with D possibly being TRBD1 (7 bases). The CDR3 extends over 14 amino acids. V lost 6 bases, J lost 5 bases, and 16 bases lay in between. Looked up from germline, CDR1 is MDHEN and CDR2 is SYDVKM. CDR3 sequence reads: CASSRAGGGETQYF. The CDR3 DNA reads TGTGCCAGCAGCCGGGCAGGGGGAGGTGAGACCCAGTACTTC. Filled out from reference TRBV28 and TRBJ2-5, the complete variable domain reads DVKVTQSSRYLVKRTGEKVFLECVQDMDHENMFWYRQDPGLGLRLIYFSYDVKMKEKGDIPEGYSVSREKKERFSLILESASTNQTSMYLCASSRAGGGETQYFGPGTRLLVL.

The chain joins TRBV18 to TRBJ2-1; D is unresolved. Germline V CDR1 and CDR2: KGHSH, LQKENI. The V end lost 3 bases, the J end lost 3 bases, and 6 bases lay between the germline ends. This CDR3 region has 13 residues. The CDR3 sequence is CASSPPSYNEQFF. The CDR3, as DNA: TGTGCCAGCTCACCCCCTAGCTACAATGAGCAGTTCTTC.

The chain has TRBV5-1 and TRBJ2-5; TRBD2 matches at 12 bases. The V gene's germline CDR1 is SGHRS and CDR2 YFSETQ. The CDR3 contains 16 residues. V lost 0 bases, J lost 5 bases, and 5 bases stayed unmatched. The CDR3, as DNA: TGCGCCAGCAGCTTGGAACTAGCGGGAGGACGGGAGACCCAGTACTTC. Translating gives CASSLELAGGRETQYF. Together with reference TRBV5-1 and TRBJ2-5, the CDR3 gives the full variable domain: KAGVTQTPRYLIKTRGQQVTLSCSPISGHRSVSWYQQTPGQGLQFLFEYFSETQRNKGNFPGRFSGRQFSNSRSEMNVSTLELGDSALYLCASSLELAGGRETQYFGPGTRLLVL.

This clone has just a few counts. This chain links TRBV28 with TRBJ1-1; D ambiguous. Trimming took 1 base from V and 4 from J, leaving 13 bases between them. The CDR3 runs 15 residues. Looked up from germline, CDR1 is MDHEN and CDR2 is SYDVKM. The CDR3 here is CASSLFQVLGTEAFF. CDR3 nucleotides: TGTGCCAGCAGTTTATTCCAGGTCTTAGGCACTGAAGCTTTCTTT. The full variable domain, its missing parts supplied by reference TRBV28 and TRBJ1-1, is DVKVTQSSRYLVKRTGEKVFLECVQDMDHENMFWYRQDPGLGLRLIYFSYDVKMKEKGDIPEGYSVSREKKERFSLILESASTNQTSMYLCASSLFQVLGTEAFFGQGTRLTVV.

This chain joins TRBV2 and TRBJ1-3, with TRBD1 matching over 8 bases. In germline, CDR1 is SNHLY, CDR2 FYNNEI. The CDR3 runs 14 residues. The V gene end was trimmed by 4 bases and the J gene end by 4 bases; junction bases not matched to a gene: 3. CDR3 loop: CASSGQGAGNTIYF. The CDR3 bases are TGTGCCAGCAGTGGGCAGGGGGCAGGAAACACCATATATTTT.

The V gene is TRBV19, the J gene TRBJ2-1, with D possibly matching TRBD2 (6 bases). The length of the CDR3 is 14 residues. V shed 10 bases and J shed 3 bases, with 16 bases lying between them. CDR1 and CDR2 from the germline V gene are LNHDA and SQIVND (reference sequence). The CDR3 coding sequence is TGTGCCACCTCGGGAGACTTGCTCTACAATGAGCAGTTCTTC. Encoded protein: CATSGDLLYNEQFF.

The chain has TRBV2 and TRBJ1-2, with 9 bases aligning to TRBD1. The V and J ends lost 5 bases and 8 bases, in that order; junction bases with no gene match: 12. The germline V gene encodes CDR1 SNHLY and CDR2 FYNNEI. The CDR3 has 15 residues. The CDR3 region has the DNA TGTGCCAGCAGTAATCGGGACAGGGTTTTGAGGGGCTACACCTTC. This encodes CASSNRDRVLRGYTF.

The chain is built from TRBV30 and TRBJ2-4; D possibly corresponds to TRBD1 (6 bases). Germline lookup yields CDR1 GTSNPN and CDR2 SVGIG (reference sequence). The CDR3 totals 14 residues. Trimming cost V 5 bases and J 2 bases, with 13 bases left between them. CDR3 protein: CAWSGRGSKNIQYF. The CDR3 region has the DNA TGTGCCTGGTCGGGAAGGGGGTCCAAAAACATTCAGTACTTC.

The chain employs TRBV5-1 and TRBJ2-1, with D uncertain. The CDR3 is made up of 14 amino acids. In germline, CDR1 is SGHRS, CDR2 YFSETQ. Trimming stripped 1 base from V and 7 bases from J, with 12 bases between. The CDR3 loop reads CASSLFLAVNEQFF. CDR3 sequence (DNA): TGCGCCAGCAGCTTGTTCTTAGCAGTAAATGAGCAGTTCTTC.

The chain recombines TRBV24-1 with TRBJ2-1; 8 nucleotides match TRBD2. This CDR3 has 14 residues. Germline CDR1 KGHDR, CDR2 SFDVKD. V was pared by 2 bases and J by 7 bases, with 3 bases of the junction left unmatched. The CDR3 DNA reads TGTGCCACCAGTGATTGGGCTAGCGGGAATGAGCAGTTCTTC. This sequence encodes CATSDWASGNEQFF.

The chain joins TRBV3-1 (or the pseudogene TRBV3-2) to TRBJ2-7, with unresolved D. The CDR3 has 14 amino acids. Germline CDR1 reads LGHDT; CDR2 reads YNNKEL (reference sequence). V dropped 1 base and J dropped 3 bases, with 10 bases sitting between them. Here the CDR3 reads CASSQGTGGYEQYF. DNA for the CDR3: TGTGCCAGCAGCCAAGGTACTGGCGGCTACGAGCAGTACTTC.

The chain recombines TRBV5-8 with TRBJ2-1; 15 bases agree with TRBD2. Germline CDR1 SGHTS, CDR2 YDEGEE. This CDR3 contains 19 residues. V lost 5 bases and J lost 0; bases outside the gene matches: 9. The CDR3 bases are TGTGCCAGCAGTTCCAAGGGACTAGCGGGAGGTAGCTCCTACAATGAGCAGTTCTTC. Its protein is CASSSKGLAGGSSYNEQFF.

The DNA for the CDR3 is TGTGCCAGTAGCAATCCCCGAGGCACTGAAGCTTTCTTT. Protein sequence: CASSNPRGTEAFF. The rearrangement uses TRBV19 and TRBJ1-1; the D is unclear. CDR3 length: 13 residues. Looked up from germline, CDR1 is LNHDA and CDR2 is SQIVND (reference sequence). Trimming cost V 6 bases and J 4 bases, with 12 bases left between them.

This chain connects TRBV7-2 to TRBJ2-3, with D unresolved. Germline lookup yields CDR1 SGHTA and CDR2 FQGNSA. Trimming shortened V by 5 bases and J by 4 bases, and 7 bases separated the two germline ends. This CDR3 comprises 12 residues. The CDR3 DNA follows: TGTGCCAGCAGCCAGAATGCAGATACGCAGTATTTT. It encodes CASSQNADTQYF. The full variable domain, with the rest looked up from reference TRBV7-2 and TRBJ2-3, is GAGVSQSPSNKVTEKGKDVELRCDPISGHTALYWYRQSLGQGLEFLIYFQGNSAPDKSGLPSDRFSAERTGGSVSTLTIQRTQQEDSAVYLCASSQNADTQYFGPGTRLTVL.

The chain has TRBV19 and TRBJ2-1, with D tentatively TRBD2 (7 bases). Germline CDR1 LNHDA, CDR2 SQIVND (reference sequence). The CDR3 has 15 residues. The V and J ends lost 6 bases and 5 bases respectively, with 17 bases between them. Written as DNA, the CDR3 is TGTGCCAGTAGACTCCGGGGGGCTCGAGACAATGAGCAGTTCTTC. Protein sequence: CASRLRGARDNEQFF.

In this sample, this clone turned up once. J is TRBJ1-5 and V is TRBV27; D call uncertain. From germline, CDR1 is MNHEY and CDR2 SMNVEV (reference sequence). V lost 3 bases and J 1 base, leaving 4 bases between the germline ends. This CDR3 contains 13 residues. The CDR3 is CASSFRSNQPQHF. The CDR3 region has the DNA TGTGCCAGCAGTTTCAGAAGCAATCAGCCCCAGCATTTT.